The clone carrying this T cell receptor beta chain was detected ten times or more. Its target is unknown. TCR beta VDJ combinations and CDR3 sequences were profiled from genomic DNA. TCRdb re-called the reads with MiXCR, one entry per CDR3 protein. The sample yields 400,000 to 600,000 distinct CDR3 sequences, under 40% seen once. Patients chosen for sequencing had shown CD8+CD57+ cell expansion by flow cytometry. As a group, the patients uniformly had severe acquired aplastic anemia. This sample stems from a study of CD8+CD57+ T cells in acquired aplastic anemia. At the level of the study: 3 to 3.5 ug was the average amount of DNA from sorted CD4+ and CD8+ cells. General observations from the study: Any difference that existed in CD8+ Simpson's diversity between patients and controls was not significant. There were some 30 CD8+ CDR3 sequences that occurred in both patients and controls.

This CDR3 region has 14 residues. The germline CDR1 and CDR2 sequences are SNHLY and FYNNEI. Trimming at V came to 3 bases and at J to 3 bases, leaving 4 bases not matched to a gene. Source material: sorted CD4+, CD8+, or CD8+CD57+ T cells (not recorded which) from PBMCs. The chain joins TRBV2 to TRBJ2-7; 8 positions match TRBD1. The clonotype comes from a human donor with aplastic anemia. CDR3 DNA: TGTGCCAGCAGTGAGGACAGGGCTAGCTACGAGCAGTACTTC. Translating it yields CASSEDRASYEQYF. The full variable domain, rest sourced from reference TRBV2 and TRBJ2-7, is EPEVTQTPSHQVTQMGQEVILRCVPISNHLYFYWYRQILGQKVEFLVSFYNNEISEKSEIFDDQFSVERPDGSNFTLKIRSTKLEDSAMYFCASSEDRASYEQYFGPGTRLTVT.